The T cell receptor (beta chain) under discussion was sequenced for a study of beta chain features in type 1 diabetes. Study-level points and caveats: TCRB CDR3s from Type 1 diabetes patients were moderately but significantly shorter in all four CD4+ subsets. Compared to healthy donors, patients appeared to have naive, central memory and Treg TCRB repertoires that were more alike.

By way of CD45RO/CCR7/CD25/CD127/CD95/CD27, the CD4+ regulatory, stem cell-like memory, central memory and naive cells were sorted. The whole isolated RNA underwent reverse transcription, so sequencing captured expressed TCRB transcripts. The data were produced by immunoSEQ multiplex PCR, yet TCRdb's version contains in-frame clones alone and is incomplete. The sample holds about 150,000 clones; 7.5% to 10% are singletons and the top ten take approximately 0.69%. V was clipped by 0 bases and J by 0 bases, with 8 bases between them. The CDR3 runs to 15 residues. Germline V gives CDR1 ENHRY, CDR2 SYGVKD. In its sample, this clone was seen a few times. Its antigen is undetermined.

The TCR was taken from a man younger than 35 in good health. Sequencing input: central memory CD4+ T cells from blood. The rearrangement uses TRBV10-3 and TRBJ2-5; D is perhaps TRBD2 (5 bases). CDR3 nucleotide sequence: TGTGCCATCAGTGAGTCGACGCGGGACCAAGAGACCCAGTACTTC. Translated, it gives CAISESTRDQETQYF.